The entry that follows covers one T cell receptor (beta chain) sequence. Its antigen specificity is not known. No base-level quality is on record; no much larger clone is a single base apart. This sample was taken from a study of patients and donors after allogeneic stem cell transplantation (TCRdb year 2020). The library was made by RT-PCR. TCRdb lists the instrument as NextSeq 550. The public reads were reanalyzed by TCRdb: fastp trimming at Q25, MiXCR alignment, in-frame beta chains only. Rows with one shared CDR3 protein collapse into an entry with the most common genes and DNA. The sample table records hundreds of thousands of distinct CDR3 sequences; 14% of these occur just once. The ten largest make up about 9.9% of the sample. From a lookup of the germline V gene, CDR1 and CDR2 are SNHLY and FYNNEI. Including cysteine and phenylalanine, the CDR3 has 14 amino acids. The DNA shown is the 42-base CDR3, in frame from base 1. Unmatched junction bases come to 9, with V trimmed by 7 bases and J by 9 bases.

The TCR was taken from a human donor who was either an allogeneic HSCT recipient or a stem cell or donor lymphocyte infusion donor (not recorded which). It is not recorded whose cells these are; they may come from a transplant donor. The chain is encoded by TRBV2 joined to TRBJ2-4; 10 bases in the middle match TRBD2. Source material: blood, either unsorted or a sorted T cell fraction (not recorded which). Read as DNA, the sequence is TGTGCCAGCAAAACTAGCGGGAATGGTGGCATTCAGTACTTC. Translation gives CASKTSGNGGIQYF.